The 18 T cell receptor beta chains in this list originate from one sample, sequenced in a study of OX40 agonist ivuxolimab in advanced cancers. Here immunoSEQ multiplex PCR was the method, and the copy in TCRdb shows in-frame clones only, minus some. This sample has about 79,000 clones, with about 90% found just once. Source: CD4+ or CD8+ T cells sorted from blood, taken in a trial of the OX40 agonist ivuxolimab. These receptors originate from an adult with an advanced solid tumor such as melanoma, head and neck, liver or kidney cancer.

This clone has ten or more counts. The chain couples TRBV20-1 to TRBJ1-2; 7 bases align to TRBD1. This CDR3 contains 11 residues. J lost 4 bases, V lost 4 bases, and 0 bases had no gene match. Germline V gives CDR1 DFQATT, CDR2 SNEGSKA (reference sequence). DNA of the CDR3: TGCAGTGCTACAGGGGGCTATGGCTACACCTTC. Its translation: CSATGGYGYTF.

This chain joins TRBV19 and TRBJ2-5, with TRBD1 matching over 7 bases. The CDR3 extends over 13 amino acids. Germline V gives CDR1 LNHDA, CDR2 SQIVND (reference sequence). Trimming removed 5 bases from V and 3 bases from J; junction bases left unmatched: 3. The CDR3 sequence is CASSVDREETQYF. In DNA, the CDR3 is TGTGCCAGTAGTGTCGACAGGGAAGAGACCCAGTACTTC. Using reference TRBV19 and TRBJ2-5 for the parts outside the CDR3, the full variable domain is DGGITQSPKYLFRKEGQNVTLSCEQNLNHDAMYWYRQDPGQGLRLIYYSQIVNDFQKGDIAEGYSVSREKKESFPLTVTSAQKNPTAFYLCASSVDREETQYFGPGTRLLVL.

The chain couples TRBV7-9 to TRBJ2-3; 9 bases agree with TRBD1. The CDR3 is 15 residues long. CDR1 and CDR2 (germline): SEHNR, FQNEAQ (reference sequence). The trim removed 5 bases at V and 7 bases at J, leaving 10 bases unmatched. The CDR3 sequence is CASSTGQGELHTQYF. The DNA for the CDR3 is TGTGCCAGCAGCACGGGACAGGGTGAGCTACATACGCAGTATTTT.

V usage is TRBV14 and J usage is TRBJ2-3, with 10 positions matching TRBD2. Germline V CDR1 and CDR2: SGHDN, FVKESK. Trimming took 3 bases from V and 2 from J; bases not matched to a gene: 5. This CDR3 is 16 amino acids long. CDR3 region: CASSQSGRALTDTQYF. The CDR3, as DNA: TGTGCCAGCAGCCAGAGCGGGAGGGCTCTCACAGATACGCAGTATTTT.

The gene calls are TRBV5-5 and TRBJ1-1, with D possibly matching TRBD1 (6 bases). Germline values: CDR1 SGHKS, CDR2 YYEKEE (reference sequence). CDR3 size: 15 residues. V lost 4 bases to trimming and J lost 1 base, with 14 bases between them. CDR3 coding DNA: TGTGCCAGCAGCCTCGAGGGGGTTGGGAACACTGAAGCTTTCTTT. Translated, it gives CASSLEGVGNTEAFF.

The chain carries TRBV6-5 and TRBJ2-4; possibly TRBD1 for D (7 bases). The V end was cut by 6 bases, the J end by 0 bases, with 12 bases between. Germline lookup yields CDR1 MNHEY and CDR2 SVGAGI. CDR3 length: 15 amino acids. CDR3 sequence: CASRSGGLAKNIQYF. The CDR3, as DNA: TGTGCCAGCAGATCAGGGGGGTTAGCCAAAAACATTCAGTACTTC.

This sequence joins TRBV6-1 and TRBJ2-4; 10 bases agree with TRBD2. The CDR3 runs 19 residues. Germline CDR1 MNHNS, CDR2 SASEGT. J was trimmed by 1 base and V by 4 bases; bases with no gene match: 13. For the CDR3, the DNA is TGTGCCAGCAGTGTCCGACTAGCGGGCTCTCCGGGGGCCAAAAACATTCAGTACTTC. Protein sequence: CASSVRLAGSPGAKNIQYF.

The V and J genes are TRBV6-5 and TRBJ2-1; 9 bases map to TRBD2. This CDR3 region has 14 residues. V shed 6 bases and J 6 bases; nucleotides not matched to a gene: 6. Germline V CDR1 and CDR2: MNHEY, SVGAGI. In nucleotides, the CDR3 is TGTGCCAGCAGGGTCCCGGGACTAGCCAATGAGCAGTTCTTC. Encoded protein: CASRVPGLANEQFF.

The chain is built from TRBV11-2 and TRBJ2-3; possible D gene TRBD2, 6 bases. Germline V lookup: CDR1 SGHAT, CDR2 FQNNGV. Trimming took 5 bases from V and 1 from J, leaving 13 bases between them. The CDR3 is 15 amino acids. CDR3 DNA: TGTGCCAGCAGCGCCTGGTCTAGCGGCACAGATACGCAGTATTTT. Its protein product is CASSAWSSGTDTQYF.

The gene calls are TRBV7-8 and TRBJ2-1, with D possibly being TRBD2 (5 bases). The V and J ends lost 5 bases and 5 bases respectively, with 10 bases between them. CDR1 SGHVS and CDR2 FQNEAQ come from the germline V gene. This CDR3 is built from 13 residues. CDR3 sequence reads: CASSPYGNNEQFF. In nucleotides, the CDR3 is TGTGCCAGCAGCCCCTACGGGAACAATGAGCAGTTCTTC. Full variable domain (outside the CDR3, taken from reference TRBV7-8 and TRBJ2-1): GAGVSQSPRYKVAKRGQDVALRCDPISGHVSLFWYQQALGQGPEFLTYFQNEAQLDKSGLPSDRFFAERPEGSVSTLKIQRTQQEDSAVYLCASSPYGNNEQFFGPGTRLTVL.

The chain has TRBV6-5 and TRBJ2-7, with D perhaps TRBD1 or TRBD2 (5 bases each). Looked up from germline, CDR1 is MNHEY and CDR2 is SVGAGI. This CDR3 contains 15 residues. V was clipped by 2 bases and J by 3 bases, with 14 bases between them. CDR3 sequence (DNA): TGTGCCAGCAGTTACCGGGACCAACCAGACTACGAGCAGTACTTC. This codes for CASSYRDQPDYEQYF.

The gene calls are TRBV4-1 and TRBJ2-1; weak D call: TRBD1 (5 bases). The CDR3 extends over 15 amino acids. The V and J ends lost 0 bases and 7 bases respectively, with 13 bases between them. In germline, CDR1 is MGHRA, CDR2 YSYEKL. CDR3 nucleotides: TGCGCCAGCAGCCAAGAACCCCAGGGTCGGAATGAGCAGTTCTTC. This translates into CASSQEPQGRNEQFF.

The chain recombines TRBV4-1 with TRBJ2-7; 9 bases match TRBD1. J was trimmed by 3 bases and V by 1 base; bases with no gene match: 7. The CDR3 has 16 residues. Germline CDR1 reads MGHRA; CDR2 reads YSYEKL. The CDR3 loop is CASSQVGQGNRYEQYF. Here the CDR3 DNA reads TGCGCCAGCAGCCAAGTTGGACAGGGGAACCGCTACGAGCAGTACTTC.

The chain employs TRBV5-8 and TRBJ1-5; 9 bases agree with TRBD1. The ends lost 2 bases at V and 6 bases at J; junction bases unmatched: 3. The germline V gene has CDR1 SGHTS and CDR2 YDEGEE. The CDR3 consists of 14 residues. CDR3 nucleotide sequence: TGTGCCAGCAGCTTACTACAGGGGGCTCAGCCCCAGCATTTT. It translates to CASSLLQGAQPQHF.

Only one count was recorded for this clone. CDR3 nucleotide sequence: TGTGCCAGCAGCTTAGGTGTCATCAGGGTGAACACCGGGGAGCTGTTTTTT. As protein: CASSLGVIRVNTGELFF. The V call is TRBV7-6, the J call TRBJ2-2, with D possibly TRBD1 on 5 matching bases. The CDR3 is made up of 17 amino acids. Germline V CDR1 and CDR2: SGHVS, FNYEAQ. V lost 1 base to trimming and J lost 1 base, with 13 bases between them.

The chain links TRBV10-3 to TRBJ2-3, with 11 bases matching TRBD2. Germline trimming cut 6 bases from V and 6 bases from J; bases unmatched to any gene: 11. In germline, CDR1 is ENHRY, CDR2 SYGVKD. CDR3 length equals 16 residues. The DNA of the CDR3 is TGTGCCATCAGCCCGGGACTAGCGGCGAGCGGTGATACGCAGTATTTT. Translated: CAISPGLAASGDTQYF.

The rearrangement uses TRBV10-3 and TRBJ1-2, with D possibly TRBD1 on 5 matching bases. The CDR3 sequence is 13 residues long. Deletions cut 6 bases from V and 2 bases from J, with 10 bases between. Germline V gene lookup returns CDR1 ENHRY and CDR2 SYGVKD. The CDR3 sequence is CAIRTGGNYGYTF. The DNA of the CDR3 is TGTGCCATCAGGACGGGGGGGAACTATGGCTACACCTTC.

The CDR3 DNA sequence: TGTGCCTGGACCCCGAGGGGGCAGGGGGAGGCTTTCTTT. Translation gives CAWTPRGQGEAFF. This chain connects TRBV30 to TRBJ1-1, with 7 bases matching TRBD1. The CDR3 covers 13 residues. Germline loops: CDR1 GTSNPN, CDR2 SVGIG (reference sequence). V lost 4 bases and J lost 11; bases outside the gene matches: 13.